These T cell receptor beta chains were read from a single sample in a study of blood T cell repertoires in COVID-19. TCRdb's table, derived via immunoSEQ multiplex PCR, lists solely in-frame clones and lacks some. The sample has a few hundred thousand clones; about 85% are singletons. The sample comprised peripheral blood. Receptors originate from a woman of 80 years or more with active or convalescent COVID-19. CDR3s include the opening cysteine and the closing phenylalanine or tryptophan. A D gene is named only where the DNA matches it firmly. The size field is filled for only some rows; it gives once, few, many or a size class.

V: TRBV19; size: -; J: TRBJ2-3; D: TRBD2; DNA: TGTGCCAGTAGTACCGGACTAGCGGGGGGGACAGATACGCAGTATTTT; CDR3: CASSTGLAGGTDTQYF
V: TRBV28; size: many; J: TRBJ1-5; D: -; DNA: TGTGCCAGCAGTTTTGGACAACGTCATCAGCCCCAGCATTTT; CDR3: CASSFGQRHQPQHF
V: TRBV19; size: -; J: TRBJ1-1; D: -; DNA: TGTGCCAGTAGCACCTTGGGGGGTAGGACTGAAGCTTTCTTT; CDR3: CASSTLGGRTEAFF
V: TRBV27; size: -; J: TRBJ1-6; D: -; DNA: TGTGCCAGCAGTTTCAAGGGGGGGGATTCACCCCTCCACTTT; CDR3: CASSFKGGDSPLHF
V: TRBV23-1; size: -; J: TRBJ1-5; D: TRBD1; DNA: TGCGCCAGCAAAGGACAGGGGATTGAAAATCAGCCCCAGCATTTT; CDR3: CASKGQGIENQPQHF
V: TRBV7-3; size: once; J: TRBJ2-2; D: -; DNA: TGTGCCAGCAGCCCGGGGAGGAGATCCGGGGAGCTGTTTTTT; CDR3: CASSPGRRSGELFF
V: TRBV5-1; size: once; J: TRBJ2-5; D: -; DNA: TGCGCCAGCAGCCCGGGACTGATTCAAGAGACCCAGTACTTC; CDR3: CASSPGLIQETQYF
V: TRBV7-2; size: few; J: TRBJ2-6; D: TRBD1; DNA: TGTGCCAGCAGCTCCCGCGGGACAGGGGTCTCTGGGGCCAACGTCCTGACTTTC; CDR3: CASSSRGTGVSGANVLTF
V: TRBV7-2; size: -; J: TRBJ2-1; D: TRBD2; DNA: TGTGCCAGCAGCTTATCTAGCGGCTCCTACAATGAGCAGTTCTTC; CDR3: CASSLSSGSYNEQFF
V: TRBV5-1; size: -; J: TRBJ2-3; D: TRBD2; DNA: TGCGCCAGCAGCTTGGTCGGTAGCGGGAGAGGGTTAGAGACAGATACGCAGTATTTT; CDR3: CASSLVGSGRGLETDTQYF
V: TRBV11-3; size: -; J: TRBJ1-3; D: -; DNA: TGTGCCAGCAGCTTAGACCCGGGAGACTCTGGAAACACCATATATTTT; CDR3: CASSLDPGDSGNTIYF
V: TRBV28; size: -; J: TRBJ1-6; D: -; DNA: TGTGCCAGCAGTTTAATAGGGGGTTTGGGGAGCTCCTATAATTCACCCCTCCACTTT; CDR3: CASSLIGGLGSSYNSPLHF
V: TRBV5-1; size: few; J: TRBJ2-5; D: TRBD1; DNA: TGCGCCAGCAGACCAACGGGACAGCAGCAAGAGACCCAGTACTTC; CDR3: CASRPTGQQQETQYF
V: TRBV28; size: -; J: TRBJ1-2; D: -; DNA: TGTGCCAGCACCCCACCGAAACCTGGCTACTATGGCTACACCTTC; CDR3: CASTPPKPGYYGYTF
V: TRBV6-1; size: once; J: TRBJ2-6; D: -; DNA: TGTGCCAGCAGTGAAGCCCCTTACTCTGGGGCCAACGTCCTGACTTTC; CDR3: CASSEAPYSGANVLTF
V: TRBV6-5; size: once; J: TRBJ1-2; D: TRBD1; DNA: TGTGCCAGCAGTTCCCTCGGACAGGGCTATGGCTACACCTTC; CDR3: CASSSLGQGYGYTF
V: TRBV13; size: -; J: TRBJ1-2; D: TRBD1; DNA: TGTGCCAGCAGCTTTCGCAGGGGGGATGGCTACACCTTC; CDR3: CASSFRRGDGYTF
V: TRBV6-6; size: -; J: TRBJ1-2; D: TRBD1; DNA: TGTGCCAGCAGTTACCCTGGGACAGGTAACTATGGCTACACCTTC; CDR3: CASSYPGTGNYGYTF
V: TRBV19; size: -; J: TRBJ1-1; D: TRBD1; DNA: TGTGCCAGTAGTATAAATAGGGGACAGGGCCAAACTTTCTTT; CDR3: CASSINRGQGQTFF
V: TRBV9; size: -; J: TRBJ1-6; D: TRBD1; DNA: TGTGCCAGCAGCGTGGGGACAGGGGGCTATCATTCACCCCTCCACTTT; CDR3: CASSVGTGGYHSPLHF
V: TRBV11-2; size: -; J: TRBJ1-2; D: -; DNA: TGTGCCAGCAGTTTGCAGGGGTTCGACTATGGCTACACCTTC; CDR3: CASSLQGFDYGYTF
V: TRBV7-2; size: -; J: TRBJ2-5; D: -; DNA: TGTGCCAGCAGCTCAACATTAGAGACCCAGTACTTC; CDR3: CASSSTLETQYF
V: TRBV4-1; size: -; J: TRBJ1-5; D: TRBD1; DNA: TGCGCCAGCAGCCAGGTAATGGGCAGGGGGAGACAGCCCCAGCATTTT; CDR3: CASSQVMGRGRQPQHF
V: TRBV9; size: -; J: TRBJ2-3; D: TRBD2; DNA: TGTGCCAGCAGCGTAGCTGCGGCTAGCGGGAGTGGGGCAGATACGCAGTATTTT; CDR3: CASSVAAASGSGADTQYF
V: TRBV3-1/TRBV3-2; size: -; J: TRBJ2-7; D: TRBD1; DNA: TGTGCCAGCAGCCCCTTCGGTATTGGGGACAGTACCTACGAGCAGTACTTC; CDR3: CASSPFGIGDSTYEQYF
V: TRBV3-1/TRBV3-2; size: -; J: TRBJ2-2; D: TRBD2; DNA: TGTGCCAGCAGCCCGCTGGGTCGAAATCGGGGGGGATCCGGGGAGCTGTTTTTT; CDR3: CASSPLGRNRGGSGELFF
V: TRBV30; size: -; J: TRBJ2-3; D: -; DNA: TGTGCCTGGAGCAAAGGAGTGACAGATACGCAGTATTTT; CDR3: CAWSKGVTDTQYF
V: TRBV5-4; size: -; J: TRBJ1-2; D: -; DNA: TGTGCCAGCAGCTTGGAGGGGGGGCCCTATGGCTACACCTTC; CDR3: CASSLEGGPYGYTF
V: TRBV18; size: -; J: TRBJ2-2; D: TRBD2; DNA: TGTGCCAGCTCACCTCCAGGGACTAGCGAACCCGGGGAGCTGTTTTTT; CDR3: CASSPPGTSEPGELFF
V: TRBV7-8; size: -; J: TRBJ1-5; D: -; DNA: TGTGCCAGCAGCTCCCTCCCCCAGGGTTTGGAGCCCCAGCATTTT; CDR3: CASSSLPQGLEPQHF
V: TRBV7-2; size: once; J: TRBJ2-7; D: -; DNA: TGTGCCAGCAGGTACACTCTAGCTGGCTCCTACGAGCAGTACTTC; CDR3: CASRYTLAGSYEQYF
V: TRBV6-2/TRBV6-3; size: few; J: TRBJ1-6; D: -; DNA: TGTGCCAGCAGTCAGGGGTCACCCCTCCACTTT; CDR3: CASSQGSPLHF